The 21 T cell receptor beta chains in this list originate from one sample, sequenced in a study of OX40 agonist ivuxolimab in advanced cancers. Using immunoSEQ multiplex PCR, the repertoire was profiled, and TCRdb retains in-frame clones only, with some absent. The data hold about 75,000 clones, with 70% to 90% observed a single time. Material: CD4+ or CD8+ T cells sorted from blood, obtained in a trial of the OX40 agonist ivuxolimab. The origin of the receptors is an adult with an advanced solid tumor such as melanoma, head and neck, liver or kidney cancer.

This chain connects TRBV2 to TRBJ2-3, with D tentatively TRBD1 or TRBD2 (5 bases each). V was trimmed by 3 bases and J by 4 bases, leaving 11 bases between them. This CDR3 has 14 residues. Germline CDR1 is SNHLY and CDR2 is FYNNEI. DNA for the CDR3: TGTGCCAGCAGTGAGCGGGTGGGGGCAGATACGCAGTATTTT. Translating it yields CASSERVGADTQYF.

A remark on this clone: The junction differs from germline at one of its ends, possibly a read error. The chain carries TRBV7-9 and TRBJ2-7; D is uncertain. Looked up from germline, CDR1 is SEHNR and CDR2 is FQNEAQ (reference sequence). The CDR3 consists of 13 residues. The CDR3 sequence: CASSPEVTYGQYF. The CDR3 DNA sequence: TGTGCCAGCAGCCCCGAGGTAACCTACGGGCAGTACTTC.

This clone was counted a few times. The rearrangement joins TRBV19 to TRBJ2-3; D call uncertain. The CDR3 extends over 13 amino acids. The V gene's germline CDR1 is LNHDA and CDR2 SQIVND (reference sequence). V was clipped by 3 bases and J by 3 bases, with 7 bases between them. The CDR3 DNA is TGTGCCAGTAGTATGTCAGGTACAGATACGCAGTATTTT. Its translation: CASSMSGTDTQYF.

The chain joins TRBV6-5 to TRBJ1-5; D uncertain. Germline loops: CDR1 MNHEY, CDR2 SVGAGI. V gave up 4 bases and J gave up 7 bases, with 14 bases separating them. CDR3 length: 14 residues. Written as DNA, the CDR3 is TGTGCCAGCAGTTTACAGCGCCTCGGGCAGCCCCAGCATTTT. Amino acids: CASSLQRLGQPQHF.

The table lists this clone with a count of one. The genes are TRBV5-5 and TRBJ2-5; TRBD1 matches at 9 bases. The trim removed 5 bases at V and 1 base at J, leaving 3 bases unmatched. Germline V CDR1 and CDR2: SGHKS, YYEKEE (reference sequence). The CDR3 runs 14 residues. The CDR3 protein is CASRRDRAQETQYF. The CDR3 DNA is TGTGCCAGCAGGCGGGACAGGGCCCAAGAGACCCAGTACTTC. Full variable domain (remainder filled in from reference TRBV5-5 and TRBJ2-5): DAGVTQSPTHLIKTRGQQVTLRCSPISGHKSVSWYQQVLGQGPQFIFQYYEKEERGRGNFPDRFSARQFPNYSSELNVNALLLGDSALYLCASRRDRAQETQYFGPGTRLLVL.

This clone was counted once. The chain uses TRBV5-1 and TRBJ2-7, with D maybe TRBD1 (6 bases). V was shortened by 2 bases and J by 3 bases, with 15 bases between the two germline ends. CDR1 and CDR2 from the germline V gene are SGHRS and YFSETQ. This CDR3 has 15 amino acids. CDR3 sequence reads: CASSFGPGTNYEQYF. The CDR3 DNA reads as TGCGCCAGCAGCTTTGGGCCCGGGACAAACTACGAGCAGTACTTC.

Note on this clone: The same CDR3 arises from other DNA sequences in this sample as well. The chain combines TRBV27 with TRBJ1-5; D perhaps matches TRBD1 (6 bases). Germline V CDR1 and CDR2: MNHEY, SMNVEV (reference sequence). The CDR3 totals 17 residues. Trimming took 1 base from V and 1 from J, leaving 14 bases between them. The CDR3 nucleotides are TGTGCCAGCAGTTTATACCCCCCGGGGGGCAGCAATCAGCCCCAGCATTTT. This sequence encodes CASSLYPPGGSNQPQHF.

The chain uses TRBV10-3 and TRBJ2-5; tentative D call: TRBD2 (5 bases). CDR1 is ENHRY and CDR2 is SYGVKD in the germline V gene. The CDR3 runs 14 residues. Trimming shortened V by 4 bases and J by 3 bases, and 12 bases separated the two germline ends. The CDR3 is CAISAGGPEETQYF. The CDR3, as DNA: TGTGCCATCAGTGCGGGCGGGCCAGAAGAGACCCAGTACTTC.

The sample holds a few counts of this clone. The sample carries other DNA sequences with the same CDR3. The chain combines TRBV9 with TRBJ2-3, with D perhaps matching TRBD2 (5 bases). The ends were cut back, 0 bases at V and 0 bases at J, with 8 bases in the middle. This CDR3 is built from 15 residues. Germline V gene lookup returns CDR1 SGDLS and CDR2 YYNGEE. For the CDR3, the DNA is TGTGCCAGCAGCGTAGCTCCGGGGAGCACAGATACGCAGTATTTT. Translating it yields CASSVAPGSTDTQYF.

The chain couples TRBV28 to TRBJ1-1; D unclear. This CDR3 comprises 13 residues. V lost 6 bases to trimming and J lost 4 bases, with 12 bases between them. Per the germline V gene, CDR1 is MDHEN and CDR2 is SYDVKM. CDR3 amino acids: CASRRGLPTEAFF. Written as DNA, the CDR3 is TGTGCCAGCAGGCGGGGTTTGCCCACTGAAGCTTTCTTT.

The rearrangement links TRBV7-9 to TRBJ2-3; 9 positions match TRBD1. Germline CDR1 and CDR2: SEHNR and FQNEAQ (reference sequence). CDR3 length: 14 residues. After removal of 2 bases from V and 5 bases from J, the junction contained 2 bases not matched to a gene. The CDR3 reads CASSLRTGVDTQYF. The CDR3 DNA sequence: TGTGCCAGCAGCTTAAGGACAGGGGTAGATACGCAGTATTTT.

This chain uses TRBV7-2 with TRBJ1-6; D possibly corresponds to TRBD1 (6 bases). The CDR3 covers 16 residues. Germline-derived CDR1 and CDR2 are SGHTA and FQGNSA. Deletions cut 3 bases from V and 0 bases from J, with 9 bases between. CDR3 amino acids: CASSFKGGSYNSPLHF. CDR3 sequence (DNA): TGTGCCAGCAGCTTTAAGGGGGGCTCCTATAATTCACCCCTCCACTTT.

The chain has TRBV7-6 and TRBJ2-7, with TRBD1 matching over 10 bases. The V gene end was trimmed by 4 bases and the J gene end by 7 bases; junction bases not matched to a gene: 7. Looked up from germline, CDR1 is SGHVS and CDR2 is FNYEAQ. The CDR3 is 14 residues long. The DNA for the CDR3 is TGTGCCAGCAGCTACCGGACAGGGGGTTGGGAGCAGTACTTC. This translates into CASSYRTGGWEQYF.

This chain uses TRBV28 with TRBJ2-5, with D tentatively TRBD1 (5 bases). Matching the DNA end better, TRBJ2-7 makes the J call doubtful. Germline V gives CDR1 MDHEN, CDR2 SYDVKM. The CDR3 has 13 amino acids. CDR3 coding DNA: TGTGCCAGCAGTATAGGGGTTACCTACGAGCAGTACTTC. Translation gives CASSIGVTYEQYF.

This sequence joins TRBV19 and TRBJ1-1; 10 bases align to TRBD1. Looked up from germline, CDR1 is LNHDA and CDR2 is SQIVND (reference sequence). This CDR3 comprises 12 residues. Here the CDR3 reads CAHDRGRTEAFF. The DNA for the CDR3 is TGTGCTCATGACAGGGGGCGCACTGAAGCTTTCTTT.

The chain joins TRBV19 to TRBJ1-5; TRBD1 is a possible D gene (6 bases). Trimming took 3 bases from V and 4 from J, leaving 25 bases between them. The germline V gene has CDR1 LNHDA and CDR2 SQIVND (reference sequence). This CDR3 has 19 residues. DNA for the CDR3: TGTGCCAGTAGTATCGCAGCTATCTATGGGACACTAACAAATCAGCCCCAGCATTTT. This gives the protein CASSIAAIYGTLTNQPQHF.

This CDR3 is CASRVAVNTEAFF. CDR3 bases: TGTGCTAGCAGGGTGGCGGTGAACACTGAAGCTTTCTTT. The rearrangement joins TRBV12-5 to TRBJ1-1; D may be TRBD1 (5 bases). The length of the CDR3 is 13 residues. The germline V and J ends were trimmed by 9 bases and 0 bases, with 11 bases remaining between them. Germline-derived CDR1 and CDR2 are LGHNT and FRNRAP.

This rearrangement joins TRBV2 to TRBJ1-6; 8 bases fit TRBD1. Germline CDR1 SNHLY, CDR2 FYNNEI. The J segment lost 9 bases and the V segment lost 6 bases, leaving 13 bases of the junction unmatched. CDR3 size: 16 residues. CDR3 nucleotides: TGTGCCAGCAGCCTTACAATGACAGGGGATGGTTCACCCCTCCACTTT. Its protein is CASSLTMTGDGSPLHF.

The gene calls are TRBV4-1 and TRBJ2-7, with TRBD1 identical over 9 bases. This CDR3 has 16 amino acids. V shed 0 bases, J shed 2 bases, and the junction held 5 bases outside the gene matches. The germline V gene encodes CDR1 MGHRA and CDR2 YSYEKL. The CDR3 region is CASSQDRTGGPYEQYF. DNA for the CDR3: TGCGCCAGCAGCCAAGATCGAACAGGGGGCCCCTACGAGCAGTACTTC.

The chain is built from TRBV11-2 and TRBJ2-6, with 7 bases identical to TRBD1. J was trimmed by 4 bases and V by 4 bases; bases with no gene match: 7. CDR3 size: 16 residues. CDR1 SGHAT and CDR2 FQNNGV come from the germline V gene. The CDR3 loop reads CASSSPGTDGANVLTF. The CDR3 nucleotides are TGTGCCAGCAGCTCGCCCGGGACAGACGGGGCCAACGTCCTGACTTTC.

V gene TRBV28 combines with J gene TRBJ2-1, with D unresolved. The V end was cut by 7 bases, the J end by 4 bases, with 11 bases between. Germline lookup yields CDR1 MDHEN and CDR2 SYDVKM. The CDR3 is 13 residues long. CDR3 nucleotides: TGTGCCAGCAAGGAAACAGTTTACAATGAGCAGTTCTTC. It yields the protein CASKETVYNEQFF.